The rows below give T cell receptor beta chains drawn from one sample of a study of blood T cell repertoires in COVID-19. TCRdb's table, derived via immunoSEQ multiplex PCR, lists solely in-frame clones and lacks some. This sample has a few hundred thousand clones, with 83% found just once. The sample comprised peripheral blood. These TCRs come from a man in his sixties who had recovered from COVID-19. CDR3s include the opening cysteine and the closing phenylalanine or tryptophan. Fields, in order: clone size, V gene, J gene, D gene, CDR3 protein, CDR3 DNA. D genes are given only for firm matches. Not every row has a clone size; where given, it reads once, few, many or a size class.

.	TRBV29-1	TRBJ2-3	TRBD1	CSARGQNTDTQYF	TGCAGCGCTAGGGGACAGAACACAGATACGCAGTATTTT
.	TRBV4-1	TRBJ2-3	.	CASSQGWTATDTQYF	TGCGCCAGCAGCCAAGGCTGGACAGCCACAGATACGCAGTATTTT
.	TRBV5-1	TRBJ2-3	TRBD1	CASSLRGRGSDTQYF	TGCGCCAGCAGCTTGAGGGGCAGGGGGTCAGATACGCAGTATTTT
.	TRBV28	TRBJ1-2	.	CASSRTNYGYTF	TGTGCCAGCAGTCGTACTAACTATGGCTACACCTTC
.	TRBV28	TRBJ1-4	TRBD1	CASSLVGQGKANEKLFF	TGTGCCAGCAGTTTAGTGGGACAGGGGAAGGCTAATGAAAAACTGTTTTTT
.	TRBV6-2/TRBV6-3	TRBJ1-1	.	CASSHISGVLNTEAFF	TGTGCCAGCAGCCACATTTCCGGGGTACTAAACACTGAAGCTTTCTTT
once	TRBV11-2	TRBJ2-2	TRBD1	CASSVGQGGLSNTGELFF	TGTGCCAGCAGCGTAGGACAGGGAGGTTTGTCGAACACCGGGGAGCTGTTTTTT
once	TRBV30	TRBJ1-6	.	CACVKGRGNSPLHF	TGTGCCTGTGTAAAAGGGAGGGGAAATTCACCCCTCCACTTT
.	TRBV11-2	TRBJ2-7	TRBD2	CASSAAGGSNEQYF	TGTGCCAGCAGCGCGGCGGGGGGTTCGAACGAGCAGTACTTC
.	TRBV28	TRBJ2-7	TRBD2	CASSTTSGGTYEQYF	TGTGCCAGCAGTACGACTAGCGGGGGTACCTACGAGCAGTACTTC
.	TRBV4-1	TRBJ2-5	TRBD1	CASSQKDRRYQETQYF	TGCGCCAGCAGCCAAAAGGACAGGAGGTACCAAGAGACCCAGTACTTC
few	TRBV10-1	TRBJ1-2	TRBD1	CASTGQGIGYTF	TGCGCCAGCACTGGACAGGGGATCGGCTACACCTTC
.	TRBV3-1/TRBV3-2	TRBJ2-5	.	CASSYRSLSTQTQYF	TGTGCCAGCAGTTACAGGTCACTATCCACCCAGACCCAGTACTTC
.	TRBV7-9	TRBJ2-1	.	CASSLTGSSYNEQFF	TGTGCCAGCAGCCTAACAGGGAGCTCCTACAATGAGCAGTTCTTC
.	TRBV11-3	TRBJ2-3	TRBD2	CASSLEAGTSGTDTQYF	TGTGCCAGCAGCTTAGAAGCCGGGACTAGCGGCACAGATACGCAGTATTTT
.	TRBV28	TRBJ2-7	TRBD1	CASSPRDRLRGSYEQYF	TGTGCCAGCAGTCCAAGGGACAGGCTCCGCGGCTCCTACGAGCAGTACTTC
.	TRBV5-1	TRBJ1-2	.	CASGSPGVYGYTF	TGCGCCAGCGGGTCCCCGGGGGTATATGGCTACACCTTC
.	TRBV12-3/TRBV12-4	TRBJ1-5	.	CASSPPGRQPQHF	TGTGCCAGCAGCCCCCCCGGGAGACAGCCCCAGCATTTT
once	TRBV19	TRBJ2-1	.	CASRGGTGTGNNEQFF	TGTGCCAGTAGGGGGGGGACCGGGACAGGAAACAATGAGCAGTTCTTC
.	TRBV30	TRBJ2-2	TRBD1	CAWNPTGPGELFF	TGTGCCTGGAACCCGACAGGGCCCGGGGAGCTGTTTTTT
.	TRBV19	TRBJ2-2	.	CASIRPAGTNTGELFF	TGTGCCAGTATTAGACCAGCGGGTACGAACACCGGGGAGCTGTTTTTT
.	TRBV5-1	TRBJ2-7	TRBD2	CASSPLTSGTYEQYF	TGCGCCAGCAGCCCCCTCACTAGCGGGACTTACGAGCAGTACTTC
.	TRBV5-5	TRBJ2-7	.	CASSTPEAGGYEQYF	TGTGCCAGCAGCACCCCTGAAGCGGGTGGTTACGAGCAGTACTTC
.	TRBV10-2	TRBJ2-7	.	CASSPGKQYEQYF	TGCGCCAGCAGCCCCGGGAAACAGTACGAGCAGTACTTC
.	TRBV28	TRBJ1-2	.	CASKTPLQAGLNYGYTF	TGTGCCAGCAAAACCCCCCTACAGGCAGGATTAAACTATGGCTACACCTTC
.	TRBV27	TRBJ2-7	.	CASSLGGVMYEQYF	TGTGCCAGCAGTTTAGGAGGTGTAATGTACGAGCAGTACTTC
.	TRBV2	TRBJ1-4	.	CASTPRGANEKLFF	TGTGCCAGCACTCCGCGGGGGGCTAATGAAAAACTGTTTTTT
.	TRBV18	TRBJ2-7	TRBD2	CASSPTLTSGGGEQYF	TGTGCCAGCTCCCCAACACTGACTAGCGGGGGCGGTGAGCAGTACTTC
.	TRBV15	TRBJ1-2	.	CATSRGAAGSYGYTF	TGTGCCACCAGCAGAGGGGCCGCCGGGAGCTATGGCTACACCTTC
.	TRBV3-1/TRBV3-2	TRBJ2-1	TRBD2	CASSQDPGGALNEQFF	TGTGCCAGCAGCCAAGATCCGGGGGGGGCTCTCAATGAGCAGTTCTTC
.	TRBV30	TRBJ1-1	.	CAWIERGTEAFF	TGTGCCTGGATAGAGAGGGGGACTGAAGCTTTCTTT
.	TRBV11-2	TRBJ2-2	.	CASSLNRERGGELFF	TGTGCCAGCAGCTTAAATCGGGAGAGGGGCGGGGAGCTGTTTTTT
.	TRBV6-5	TRBJ2-4	.	CASGYPRGAKNIQYF	TGTGCCAGCGGTTACCCTAGAGGGGCCAAAAACATTCAGTACTTC
.	TRBV19	TRBJ1-1	TRBD1	CASRQQQGGRTEAFF	TGTGCCAGTCGACAGCAACAGGGGGGGCGGACTGAAGCTTTCTTT
.	TRBV28	TRBJ2-1	TRBD1	CASRQGQGANEQFF	TGTGCCAGCAGGCAAGGACAGGGAGCGAATGAGCAGTTCTTC
.	TRBV27	TRBJ2-2	.	CASSLKRQNTGELFF	TGTGCCAGCAGTTTAAAGCGGCAGAACACCGGGGAGCTGTTTTTT
.	TRBV28	TRBJ2-7	TRBD1	CASSLLAGTGGYEQYF	TGTGCCAGCAGTTTACTTGCTGGGACAGGGGGTTACGAGCAGTACTTC
few	TRBV7-9	TRBJ1-2	TRBD1	CASSLQGASGYTF	TGTGCCAGCAGTTTGCAGGGGGCGTCTGGCTACACCTTC
.	TRBV5-4	TRBJ2-7	TRBD2	CASSQGTGLPMYEQYF	TGTGCCAGCAGCCAGGGAACGGGACTACCGATGTACGAGCAGTACTTC
.	TRBV30	TRBJ1-5	TRBD1	CAWSRPGTGQPQHF	TGTGCCTGGAGCCGTCCCGGGACAGGTCAGCCCCAGCATTTT
.	TRBV6-5	TRBJ2-7	TRBD2	CASSYQAGSYEQYF	TGTGCCAGCAGCTATCAAGCGGGGTCCTACGAGCAGTACTTC
.	TRBV18	TRBJ2-1	TRBD1	CASSQTGINEQFF	TGTGCCAGCTCACAGACAGGGATCAATGAGCAGTTCTTC
.	TRBV19	TRBJ1-2	TRBD1	CASSSLGQDWGYTF	TGTGCCAGTAGTTCCTTGGGACAGGACTGGGGCTACACCTTC